This T cell receptor (beta chain) was recorded in a study of blood T cells in healthy people across ages. For the study at large: Capturing about one barcoded beta molecule per two T cells was achieved by template switching. Points from the study as a whole: Long-lived and aged donors differed, with more naive CD4+ cells and higher diversity in the long-lived.

Using a J-beta primer mix together with a sample-barcoded 5' primer, a second PCR was run for roughly 6 to 12 cycles. Every cDNA was tagged by a template-switch adaptor with 12 random nucleotides. Using its own MiXCR run on the 5' RACE reads, TCRdb lists one record per CDR3 protein. This sample has some 850,000 distinct CDR3 sequences, with roughly 24% found just once. The V gene's germline CDR1 is GTSNPN and CDR2 SVGIG (reference sequence). CDR3 size: 11 residues. As to this clonotype: Its specificity is not known.

Separately, the same data were catalogued under a study of T cells of mothers and their children. That work adds: Normalized overlap was always slightly, never significantly, higher in related than unrelated mother-child pairs.

This TCR was recovered from a boy under 18 in good health. V usage is TRBV30 and J usage is TRBJ2-7; D may match TRBD1 or TRBD2 (5 bases each). Matching the DNA end better, TRBJ2-5 makes the J call doubtful. The sample taken for sequencing was blood. The CDR3 coding sequence is TGTGCCTTTCGCACGAGGGGGACCCAGTACTTC. Its translation is CAFRTRGTQYF.